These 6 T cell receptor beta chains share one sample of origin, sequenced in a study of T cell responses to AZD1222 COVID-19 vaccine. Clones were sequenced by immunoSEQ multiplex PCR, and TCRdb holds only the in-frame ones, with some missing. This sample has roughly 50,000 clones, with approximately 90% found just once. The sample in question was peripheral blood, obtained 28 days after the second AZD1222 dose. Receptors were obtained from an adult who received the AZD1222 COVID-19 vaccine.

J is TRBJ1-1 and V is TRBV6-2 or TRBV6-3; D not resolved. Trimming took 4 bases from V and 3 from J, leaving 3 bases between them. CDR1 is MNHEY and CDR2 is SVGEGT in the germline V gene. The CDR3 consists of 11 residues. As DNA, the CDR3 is TGTGCCAGCAGTTCCCACACTGAAGCTTTCTTT. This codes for CASSSHTEAFF.

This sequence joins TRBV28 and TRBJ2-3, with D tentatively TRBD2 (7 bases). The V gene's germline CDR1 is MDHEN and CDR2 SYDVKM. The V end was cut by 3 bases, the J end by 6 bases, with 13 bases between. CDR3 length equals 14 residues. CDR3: CASSFGGPRDTQYF. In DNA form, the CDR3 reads TGTGCCAGCAGTTTCGGGGGGCCCCGGGATACGCAGTATTTT.

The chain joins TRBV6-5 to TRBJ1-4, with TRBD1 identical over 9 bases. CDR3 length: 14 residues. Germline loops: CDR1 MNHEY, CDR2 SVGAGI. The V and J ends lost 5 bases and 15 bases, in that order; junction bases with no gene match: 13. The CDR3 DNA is TGTGCCAGCAGTCCGACCGGGACAGGGTCAGCAATGTTTTTT. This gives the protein CASSPTGTGSAMFF.

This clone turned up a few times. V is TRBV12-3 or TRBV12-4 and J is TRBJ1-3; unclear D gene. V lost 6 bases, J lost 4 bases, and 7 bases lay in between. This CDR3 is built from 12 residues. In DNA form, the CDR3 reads TGTGCCAGCAGCTTCCTGGGAAACACCATATATTTT. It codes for CASSFLGNTIYF.

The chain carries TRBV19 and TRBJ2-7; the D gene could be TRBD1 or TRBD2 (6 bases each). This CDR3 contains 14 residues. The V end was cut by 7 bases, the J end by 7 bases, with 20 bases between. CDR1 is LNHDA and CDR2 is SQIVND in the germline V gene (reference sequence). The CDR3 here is CASKGVGGPGEQYF. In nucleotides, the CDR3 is TGTGCCAGTAAGGGGGTTGGAGGGCCTGGAGAGCAGTACTTC.

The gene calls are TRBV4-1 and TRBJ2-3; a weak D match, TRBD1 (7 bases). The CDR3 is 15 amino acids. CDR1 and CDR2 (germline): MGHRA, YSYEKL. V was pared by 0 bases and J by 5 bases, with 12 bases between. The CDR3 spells CASSQDWQGGDTQYF. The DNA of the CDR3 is TGCGCCAGCAGCCAAGATTGGCAGGGGGGAGATACGCAGTATTTT.